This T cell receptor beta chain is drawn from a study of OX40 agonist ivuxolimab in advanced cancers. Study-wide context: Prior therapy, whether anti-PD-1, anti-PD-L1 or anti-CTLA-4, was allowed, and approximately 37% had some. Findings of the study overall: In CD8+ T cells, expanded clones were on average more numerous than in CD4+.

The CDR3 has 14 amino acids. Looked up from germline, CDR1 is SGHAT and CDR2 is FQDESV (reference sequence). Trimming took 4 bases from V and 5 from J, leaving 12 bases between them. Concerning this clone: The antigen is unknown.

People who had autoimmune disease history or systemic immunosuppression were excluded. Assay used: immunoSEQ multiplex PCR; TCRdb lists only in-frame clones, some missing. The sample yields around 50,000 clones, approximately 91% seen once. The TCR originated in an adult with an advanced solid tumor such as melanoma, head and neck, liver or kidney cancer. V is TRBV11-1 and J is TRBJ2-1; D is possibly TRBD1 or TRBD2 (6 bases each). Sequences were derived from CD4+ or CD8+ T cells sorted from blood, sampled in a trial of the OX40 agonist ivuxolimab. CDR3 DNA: TGTGCCAGCAGCTCACGGGGGACAAACAATGAGCAGTTCTTC. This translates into CASSSRGTNNEQFF.